Shown below are 26 T cell receptor beta chains from a single sample sequenced in a study of T cell responses to AZD1222 COVID-19 vaccine. The assay was immunoSEQ multiplex PCR, and TCRdb's table has in-frame clones only and misses some. The table lists more than 140,000 clones, roughly 88% of them singletons. The sample in question was peripheral blood, obtained on day 0 of AZD1222 vaccination. These receptors were obtained from an adult in good health.

CDR3 DNA sequence: TGTGCCAGCAGCTTAAGGGGCGGACACACTGAAGCTTTCTTT. It specifies CASSLRGGHTEAFF. This chain uses TRBV7-2 with TRBJ1-1; D is perhaps TRBD1 (5 bases). V lost 2 bases, J lost 3 bases, and 10 bases lay in between. This CDR3 is 14 amino acids long. Germline V lookup: CDR1 SGHTA, CDR2 FQGNSA.

The genes are TRBV4-3 and TRBJ2-2; unclear D gene. V lost 0 bases and J 5 bases, leaving 7 bases between the germline ends. CDR1 and CDR2 (germline): LGHNA, YSLEER. The CDR3 extends over 14 amino acids. The CDR3 loop is CASSQDGVTGELFF. The CDR3 DNA follows: TGCGCCAGCAGCCAAGATGGAGTTACCGGGGAGCTGTTTTTT.

V gene TRBV10-2 combines with J gene TRBJ2-3; no clear D gene. Deletions cut 10 bases from V and 2 bases from J, with 13 bases between. This CDR3 has 13 amino acids. Germline loops: CDR1 WSHSY, CDR2 SAAADI. This CDR3 is CATRSQPTDTQYF. The CDR3 DNA follows: TGCGCCACCAGATCCCAACCCACAGATACGCAGTATTTT.

The V and J genes are TRBV28 and TRBJ2-1, with D possibly being TRBD2 (5 bases). The germline V gene encodes CDR1 MDHEN and CDR2 SYDVKM. This CDR3 spans 11 amino acids. V lost 4 bases, J lost 10 bases, and 8 bases lay in between. CDR3 loop: CASSYRLEQFF. DNA of the CDR3: TGTGCCAGCAGTTATAGACTAGAGCAGTTCTTC.

The chain is built from TRBV19 and TRBJ1-2, with TRBD1 identical over 10 bases. The CDR3 has 14 amino acids. CDR1 and CDR2 (germline): LNHDA, SQIVND (reference sequence). V lost 4 bases to trimming and J lost 7 bases; unmatched junction nucleotides: 6. The CDR3 bases are TGTGCCAGTAGTACGAGACAGGGGGCTCGTGGCTACACCTTC. It is translated as CASSTRQGARGYTF.

CDR3 sequence reads: CASSQVGYGYTF. Written as DNA, the CDR3 is TGTGCCAGCAGCCAAGTGGGCTATGGCTACACCTTC. The genes are TRBV3-1 (or the pseudogene TRBV3-2) and TRBJ1-2, with D unresolved. The germline gives CDR1 LGHDT, CDR2 YNNKEL (reference sequence). The CDR3 length is 12 residues. V was pared by 1 base and J by 4 bases, with 4 bases between.

V and J are TRBV5-4 and TRBJ1-3; D is unclear. V was cut by 7 bases and J by 0 bases, with 17 bases left in between. The germline V gene encodes CDR1 SGHNT and CDR2 YYREEE (reference sequence). The CDR3 is made up of 16 amino acids. The CDR3 protein is CASHPTSSSSGNTIYF. As DNA, the CDR3 is TGTGCCAGCCACCCGACTTCCTCCAGCTCTGGAAACACCATATATTTT.

This clone was found once. V usage is TRBV7-6 and J usage is TRBJ1-2; D possibly corresponds to TRBD1 (5 bases). Germline V gene data show CDR1 as SGHVS and CDR2 as FNYEAQ. The CDR3 is made up of 13 amino acids. With 4 bases removed from V and 8 bases from J, the gap between germline ends came to 14 bases. The CDR3 DNA follows: TGTGCCAGCAGCTCGGGGCGGGGGTTAGGCTACACCTTC. Amino acids: CASSSGRGLGYTF.

The rearrangement uses TRBV5-8 and TRBJ1-2; tentative D call: TRBD1 (6 bases). CDR1 is SGHTS and CDR2 is YDEGEE in the germline V gene. The CDR3 extends over 14 amino acids. Trimming took 2 bases from V and 4 from J, leaving 12 bases between them. CDR3 DNA sequence: TGTGCCAGCAGCTTAATAAGGGGGGTCTATGGCTACACCTTC. Translation: CASSLIRGVYGYTF.

As concerns this clone: The junction departs from the called germline gene at one end, perhaps through a read error. The chain has TRBV19 and TRBJ1-6, with no clear D. The length of the CDR3 is 12 residues. CDR1 is LNHDA, CDR2 SQIVND, per germline (reference sequence). CDR3: CASRPPGRQFYF. Written as DNA, the CDR3 is TGTGCCAGTAGACCTCCAGGACGACAATTCTACTTT. The full variable domain, rest sourced from reference TRBV19 and TRBJ1-6, is DGGITQSPKYLFRKEGQNVTLSCEQNLNHDAMYWYRQDPGQGLRLIYYSQIVNDFQKGDIAEGYSVSREKKESFPLTVTSAQKNPTAFYLCASRPPGRQFYFGNGTRLTVT.

The chain carries TRBV7-9 and TRBJ2-2, with no clear D. The CDR3 covers 12 residues. V was pared by 2 bases and J by 7 bases, with 5 bases between. Per the germline V gene, CDR1 is SEHNR and CDR2 is FQNEAQ (reference sequence). The CDR3 DNA reads TGTGCCAGCAGCTTAAAGGTCGGGGAGCTGTTTTTT. It codes for CASSLKVGELFF.

This chain joins TRBV7-2 and TRBJ1-2, with D perhaps matching TRBD1 (5 bases). The CDR3 contains 14 residues. The V end was cut by 3 bases, the J end by 0 bases, with 8 bases between. CDR1 is SGHTA, CDR2 FQGNSA, per germline. This chain's CDR3 is CASSFDRSNYGYTF. As DNA, the CDR3 is TGTGCCAGCAGCTTCGACAGATCTAACTATGGCTACACCTTC.

This clone has more than one count but fewer than ten. The chain recombines TRBV5-5 with TRBJ2-5; TRBD1 is a possible D gene (7 bases). With 4 bases removed from V and 5 bases from J, the gap between germline ends came to 12 bases. CDR3 length equals 13 residues. Looked up from germline, CDR1 is SGHKS and CDR2 is YYEKEE (reference sequence). The CDR3 here is CASSLRDSETQYF. The CDR3 bases are TGTGCCAGCAGCCTGCGGGACAGTGAGACCCAGTACTTC.

The chain is built from TRBV6-4 and TRBJ2-2; D perhaps matches TRBD2 (6 bases). Trimming left V 6 bases short and J 3 bases short, with 14 bases between. CDR3 length: 15 amino acids. Germline CDR1 reads MRHNA; CDR2 reads SNTAGT. Here the CDR3 DNA reads TGTGCCAGCAGCGGGAGAGCAGGGCACACCGGGGAGCTGTTTTTT. Translated, it gives CASSGRAGHTGELFF.

The chain links TRBV18 to TRBJ2-1; 7 bases map to TRBD1. The CDR3 runs to 14 residues. Germline loops: CDR1 KGHSH, CDR2 LQKENI. With V trimmed by 6 bases and J by 2 bases, 4 bases remained unmatched. Here the CDR3 DNA reads TGTGCCAGCTCCCTCAGGGGGACCTACAATGAGCAGTTCTTC. Protein product: CASSLRGTYNEQFF. Based on the CDR3 plus reference TRBV18 and TRBJ2-1, the full variable domain is NAGVMQNPRHLVRRRGQEARLRCSPMKGHSHVYWYRQLPEEGLKFMVYLQKENIIDESGMPKERFSAEFPKEGPSILRIQQVVRGDSAAYFCASSLRGTYNEQFFGPGTRLTVL.

V usage is TRBV19 and J usage is TRBJ1-1; 8 positions agree with TRBD1. The CDR3 covers 15 residues. The V segment lost 7 bases and the J segment 1 base; nucleotides outside the gene matches: 8. Per the germline V gene, CDR1 is LNHDA and CDR2 is SQIVND (reference sequence). CDR3: CASTRGGTGNTEAFF. In DNA, the CDR3 is TGTGCCAGTACCCGAGGGGGGACAGGGAACACTGAAGCTTTCTTT.

The V gene is TRBV4-2, the J gene TRBJ2-1; D ambiguous. V lost 0 bases and J lost 8, with 17 bases in between. The CDR3 has 16 amino acids. Germline V gene lookup returns CDR1 LGHNA and CDR2 YNFKEQ. The CDR3 loop is CASSQEIRPLRDEQFF. CDR3 coding DNA: TGTGCCAGCAGCCAAGAGATTCGACCGCTCCGGGATGAGCAGTTCTTC.

The V gene is TRBV19, the J gene TRBJ2-7, with 7 bases lining up with TRBD1. Germline CDR1 is LNHDA and CDR2 is SQIVND (reference sequence). The CDR3 has 13 amino acids. V lost 5 bases, J lost 3 bases, and 4 bases stayed unmatched. CDR3: CASSSGGFYEQYF. The DNA for the CDR3 is TGTGCCAGTAGTTCAGGGGGTTTCTACGAGCAGTACTTC.

The V call is TRBV19, the J call TRBJ2-5; 15 nucleotides align to TRBD2. CDR1 LNHDA and CDR2 SQIVND come from the germline V gene (reference sequence). The CDR3 runs 16 residues. V was clipped by 8 bases and J by 4 bases; unmatched bases: 8. The CDR3 nucleotides are TGTGCCAGTGGACTAGCGGGAGGGCCTGGGGGAGAGACCCAGTACTTC. It codes for CASGLAGGPGGETQYF.

The gene calls are TRBV6-5 and TRBJ1-4; 9 bases are shared with TRBD1. The V and J ends lost 6 bases and 3 bases, in that order; junction bases with no gene match: 2. Per the germline V gene, CDR1 is MNHEY and CDR2 is SVGAGI. This CDR3 spans 14 amino acids. Here the CDR3 DNA reads TGTGCCAGCAGAAGACAGGGGGCTAATGAAAAACTGTTTTTT. Amino acid sequence: CASRRQGANEKLFF.

As to this clone: The sample has other DNA sequences that encode this CDR3 too. The chain couples TRBV11-2 to TRBJ2-1, with TRBD2 matching 10 bases. The CDR3 loop spans 16 amino acids. Trimming at V came to 6 bases and at J to 3 bases, leaving 8 bases not matched to a gene. Germline V gene data show CDR1 as SGHAT and CDR2 as FQNNGV. Written as DNA, the CDR3 is TGTGCCAGCAGACCGTCCGGGACTAGCGTCTACAATGAGCAGTTCTTC. Protein product: CASRPSGTSVYNEQFF.

This chain uses TRBV6-5 with TRBJ2-1; maybe TRBD2 (6 bases). Germline CDR1 reads MNHEY; CDR2 reads SVGAGI. V shed 2 bases and J shed 6 bases, with 14 bases lying between them. The CDR3 is 15 amino acids. CDR3 in DNA: TGTGCCAGCAGTTACGGACGGGAGTTTACCAATGAGCAGTTCTTC. Amino acid sequence: CASSYGREFTNEQFF.

This chain's CDR3 is CASRPGLEYYNEQFF. Here the CDR3 DNA reads TGTGCCAGCAGGCCGGGGCTCGAATACTACAATGAGCAGTTCTTC. This rearrangement joins TRBV11-1 to TRBJ2-1; tentatively, D is TRBD1 or TRBD2 (5 bases each). The V gene's germline CDR1 is SGHAT and CDR2 FQDESV (reference sequence). The CDR3 is made up of 15 amino acids. With 6 bases removed from V and 3 bases from J, the gap between germline ends came to 15 bases.

V usage is TRBV5-5 and J usage is TRBJ2-3; perhaps D is TRBD1 or TRBD2 (6 bases each). Trimming took off 4 bases at V and 0 bases at J, with 15 bases between the two ends. This CDR3 is built from 16 residues. The germline CDR1 and CDR2 sequences are SGHKS and YYEKEE (reference sequence). The CDR3 DNA follows: TGTGCCAGCAGCCACCGGGGGCGGGCTAGCACAGATACGCAGTATTTT. It codes for CASSHRGRASTDTQYF. Filled out from reference TRBV5-5 and TRBJ2-3, the complete variable domain reads DAGVTQSPTHLIKTRGQQVTLRCSPISGHKSVSWYQQVLGQGPQFIFQYYEKEERGRGNFPDRFSARQFPNYSSELNVNALLLGDSALYLCASSHRGRASTDTQYFGPGTRLTVL.

The CDR3 here is CASSYSRQGSPLHF. The CDR3 DNA reads TGTGCCAGCAGTTACTCGAGGCAGGGTTCACCCCTCCACTTT. V and J are TRBV6-5 and TRBJ1-6; D may be TRBD1 (5 bases). Deletions cut 0 bases from V and 9 bases from J, with 9 bases between. This CDR3 spans 14 amino acids. Germline CDR1 is MNHEY and CDR2 is SVGAGI.

The chain joins TRBV10-2 to TRBJ1-2, with D possibly TRBD1 on 5 matching bases. The length of the CDR3 is 13 residues. V lost 4 bases and J 7 bases, leaving 13 bases between the germline ends. CDR1 and CDR2 (germline): WSHSY, SAAADI. The CDR3 sequence is CASSVEGLIGYTF. CDR3 bases: TGCGCCAGCAGTGTAGAGGGGCTAATTGGCTACACCTTC.